Sequencing of this T cell receptor (beta chain) was carried out in a study of Graves' ophthalmopathy and Graves' hyperthyroidism. Beta-chain TCR CDR3 regions were amplified from RNA transcripts. Second-round multiplex PCR followed a first-round RT-PCR using HTBI primers. TCRdb passed the multiplex PCR reads through MiXCR, listing each CDR3 protein once. Of 300,000 to 500,000 distinct CDR3 sequences in the sample, 15% were seen once. Study conclusions and caveats: At around 70% sensitivity and approximately 72% specificity, the model predicted progression of the ophthalmopathy.

The CDR3 extends over 14 amino acids. Looked up from germline, CDR1 is MNHNS and CDR2 is SASEGT. V lost 6 bases, J lost 3 bases, and 6 bases stayed unmatched. This clonotype was seen many times. Its antigen remains unidentified. The chain recombines TRBV6-1 with TRBJ1-2; 8 bases match TRBD1. This receptor was taken from a woman aged 18-29 years with stable Graves' hyperthyroidism. Sequencing was performed on peripheral blood. The DNA for the CDR3 is TGTGCCAGCAGCGACAGGGGCGCTTACTATGGCTACACCTTC. Translation: CASSDRGAYYGYTF.